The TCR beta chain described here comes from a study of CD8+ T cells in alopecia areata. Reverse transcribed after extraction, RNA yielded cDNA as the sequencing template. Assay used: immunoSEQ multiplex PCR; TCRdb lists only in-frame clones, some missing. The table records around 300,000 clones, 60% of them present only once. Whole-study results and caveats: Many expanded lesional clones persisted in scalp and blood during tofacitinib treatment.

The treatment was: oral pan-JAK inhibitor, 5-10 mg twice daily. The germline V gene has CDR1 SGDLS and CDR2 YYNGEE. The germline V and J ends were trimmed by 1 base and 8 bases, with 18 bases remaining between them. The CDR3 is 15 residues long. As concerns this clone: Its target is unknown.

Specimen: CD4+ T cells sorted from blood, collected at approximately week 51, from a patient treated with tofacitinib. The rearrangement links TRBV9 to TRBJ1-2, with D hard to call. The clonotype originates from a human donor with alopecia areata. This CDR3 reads CASSVLSQGNEGYTF. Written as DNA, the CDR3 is TGTGCCAGCAGCGTACTATCACAAGGAAATGAGGGCTACACCTTC.